The 5 T cell receptor beta chains given below trace back to one sample, sequenced in a study of blood T cell repertoires in COVID-19. Libraries were prepared by immunoSEQ multiplex PCR; TCRdb keeps only in-frame clonotypes and omits some of them. This table has over 85,000 clones, more than 70% appearing once. The specimen sequenced was peripheral blood. These receptors were taken from a woman between 45 and 65 years old with acute or convalescent COVID-19.

The CDR3 region is CATSDWGLAGHNEQFF. The CDR3 DNA is TGTGCCACCAGTGATTGGGGACTAGCGGGCCACAATGAGCAGTTCTTC. The gene calls are TRBV24-1 and TRBJ2-1, with 12 bases identical to TRBD2. After removal of 2 bases from V and 5 bases from J, the junction contained 3 bases not matched to a gene. Looked up from germline, CDR1 is KGHDR and CDR2 is SFDVKD. CDR3 length equals 16 residues.

The V gene is TRBV3-1 (or the pseudogene TRBV3-2), the J gene TRBJ2-3; D not certain. CDR3 length equals 16 residues. From germline, CDR1 is LGHDT and CDR2 YNNKEL (reference sequence). The V end was cut by 6 bases, the J end by 5 bases, with 21 bases between. The CDR3 DNA reads as TGTGCCAGCAGTCTAAGGTCGGCCCGCGCAGGAGATACGCAGTATTTT. Residues: CASSLRSARAGDTQYF.

This chain connects TRBV2 to TRBJ2-2; TRBD1 is a possible D gene (8 bases). Germline V gene data show CDR1 as SNHLY and CDR2 as FYNNEI. The CDR3 covers 14 residues. The V end lost 10 bases, the J end lost 4 bases, and 16 bases lay between the germline ends. Here the CDR3 DNA reads TGTGCCACTAAGCGGGACAGGACCACCGGGGAGCTGTTTTTT. Its translation: CATKRDRTTGELFF.

This chain joins TRBV24-1 and TRBJ1-5; 7 nucleotides line up with TRBD1. The germline V gene has CDR1 KGHDR and CDR2 SFDVKD. The CDR3 spans 14 residues. The ends lost 10 bases at V and 4 bases at J; junction bases unmatched: 9. CDR3 residues: CATIDGTENQPQHF. CDR3 coding DNA: TGTGCCACTATCGACGGGACAGAAAATCAGCCCCAGCATTTT.

This clone turned up a few times. This rearrangement joins TRBV10-3 to TRBJ2-5; tentatively, D is TRBD1 (6 bases). CDR1 and CDR2 (germline): ENHRY, SYGVKD. The V end was cut by 5 bases, the J end by 3 bases, with 7 bases between. This CDR3 has 12 residues. The CDR3 DNA reads as TGTGCCATCAGTCACAGGGAAGAGACCCAGTACTTC. The encoded protein is CAISHREETQYF.